What follows are 5 T cell receptor beta chains derived from one specimen sequenced in a study of blood T cell repertoires in COVID-19. The assay was immunoSEQ multiplex PCR, and TCRdb's table has in-frame clones only and misses some. The sample has more than 95,000 clones, approximately 83% seen once. Source material: peripheral blood. These receptors all come from a man in his fifties or sixties with acute or convalescent COVID-19.

A single count supports this clone. The V call is TRBV9, the J call TRBJ2-1; TRBD2 might be the D (5 bases). From germline, CDR1 is SGDLS and CDR2 YYNGEE. The CDR3 has 18 residues. Trimming left V 0 bases short and J 0 bases short, with 16 bases between. CDR3 protein: CASSVARAASHSYNEQFF. As DNA, the CDR3 is TGTGCCAGCAGCGTAGCTCGGGCAGCTAGCCACTCCTACAATGAGCAGTTCTTC.

This chain uses TRBV27 with TRBJ2-6; 9 nucleotides align to TRBD1. The ends lost 3 bases at V and 0 bases at J; junction bases unmatched: 6. The CDR3 is 18 residues long. The germline gives CDR1 MNHEY, CDR2 SMNVEV (reference sequence). CDR3 nucleotides: TGTGCCAGCAGTTTCTTCGGGACAGGGTTCTCTGGGGCCAACGTCCTGACTTTC. Protein product: CASSFFGTGFSGANVLTF.

The chain couples TRBV7-3 to TRBJ2-3, with 10 nucleotides matching TRBD2. CDR1 SGHTA and CDR2 FQGTGA come from the germline V gene. CDR3 length equals 18 residues. V lost 1 base and J lost 2; bases outside the gene matches: 9. CDR3 nucleotide sequence: TGTGCCAGCAGCTTAAGGGCCTTAGCGGGAGGTCCCACAGATACGCAGTATTTT. Its translation: CASSLRALAGGPTDTQYF.

The V and J genes are TRBV5-1 and TRBJ2-3; 8 positions match TRBD2. CDR3 length: 14 residues. V lost 7 bases and J lost 3; bases outside the gene matches: 7. In germline, CDR1 is SGHRS, CDR2 YFSETQ. The CDR3 reads CASGSSGSTDTQYF. The CDR3 DNA reads as TGCGCCAGCGGGTCGAGCGGGAGTACAGATACGCAGTATTTT. The full variable domain, rest sourced from reference TRBV5-1 and TRBJ2-3, is KAGVTQTPRYLIKTRGQQVTLSCSPISGHRSVSWYQQTPGQGLQFLFEYFSETQRNKGNFPGRFSGRQFSNSRSEMNVSTLELGDSALYLCASGSSGSTDTQYFGPGTRLTVL.

J is TRBJ2-7 and V is TRBV28; the D gene is possibly TRBD2 (5 bases). Germline CDR1 reads MDHEN; CDR2 reads SYDVKM. CDR3 length: 15 amino acids. Deletions cut 4 bases from V and 7 bases from J, with 20 bases between. This CDR3 is CASSSFGSPRREQYF. The CDR3 DNA sequence: TGTGCCAGCAGTTCCTTCGGGTCCCCGAGGAGGGAGCAGTACTTC.